Each of the 21 T cell receptor beta chains below was sequenced from the same sample in a study of cytomegalovirus exposure and HLA in healthy donors. PCR primers comprised 60 Vbeta and 13 Jbeta primers. This table comes from immunoSEQ multiplex PCR, and its TCRdb copy is limited to in-frame clones, with some not included. In the table there are roughly 100,000 clones, around two thirds of which are singletons. The sequenced sample consisted of PBMCs. These receptors came from a woman between 50 and 59 years old in good health and CMV-seronegative.

About this clone: The same CDR3 is also encoded by other DNA sequences in this sample. CDR3: CASSLGQGTYNEQFF. In DNA form, the CDR3 reads TGCGCCAGCAGCTTGGGACAGGGGACCTACAATGAGCAGTTCTTC. This chain uses TRBV5-1 with TRBJ2-1, with 8 bases matching TRBD1. The CDR3 covers 15 residues. J lost 2 bases, V lost 0 bases, and 1 base had no gene match. The germline gives CDR1 SGHRS, CDR2 YFSETQ.

The rearrangement joins TRBV29-1 to TRBJ2-7; D is uncertain. With 5 bases removed from V and 6 bases from J, the gap between germline ends came to 11 bases. This CDR3 region has 11 residues. Germline V gene data show CDR1 as SQVTM and CDR2 as ANQGSEA. The CDR3 is CSVLRSAEQYF. CDR3 in DNA: TGCAGCGTTCTGAGGAGTGCCGAGCAGTACTTC.

The V and J genes are TRBV7-9 and TRBJ2-1, with D perhaps matching TRBD1 (6 bases). Germline loops: CDR1 SEHNR, CDR2 FQNEAQ (reference sequence). V was pared by 2 bases and J by 0 bases, with 17 bases between. There are 18 residues in the CDR3. CDR3 DNA: TGTGCCAGCAGCTTACGACAGGCGCTTCACTCCTCCTACAATGAGCAGTTCTTC. Translation gives CASSLRQALHSSYNEQFF.

This clone was observed once. The rearrangement joins TRBV5-1 to TRBJ1-2; 8 bases align to TRBD1. The V gene end was trimmed by 4 bases and the J gene end by 3 bases; junction bases not matched to a gene: 5. Per the germline V gene, CDR1 is SGHRS and CDR2 is YFSETQ. This CDR3 is 14 amino acids long. CDR3 DNA sequence: TGCGCCAGCAGCACCGGACAGGGTGACTATGGCTACACCTTC. Residues: CASSTGQGDYGYTF.

The chain uses TRBV5-1 and TRBJ2-3, with D perhaps matching TRBD1 (6 bases). Germline CDR1 SGHRS, CDR2 YFSETQ. The V end was cut by 3 bases, the J end by 0 bases, with 17 bases between. The CDR3 has 17 residues. CDR3 bases: TGCGCCAGCAGCTCCCTGGGGGCCGATCGGAGCACAGATACGCAGTATTTT. This encodes CASSSLGADRSTDTQYF.

The chain uses TRBV7-8 and TRBJ2-7; the D gene is possibly TRBD1 (6 bases). The CDR3 loop spans 12 amino acids. Trimming pared 5 bases from V and 4 bases from J, leaving 9 bases between. Per germline, CDR1 SGHVS and CDR2 FQNEAQ. Here the CDR3 DNA reads TGTGCCAGCAGCGAAGGACAGTACGAGCAGTACTTC. Its protein is CASSEGQYEQYF.

This sequence joins TRBV2 and TRBJ2-5, with 14 nucleotides matching TRBD2. Germline CDR1 is SNHLY and CDR2 is FYNNEI. V lost 6 bases and J lost 5; bases outside the gene matches: 20. This CDR3 contains 20 residues. The CDR3 is CASRSGQGRGTSGRWETQYF. The CDR3 bases are TGTGCCAGCAGATCTGGACAGGGACGGGGGACTAGCGGGAGATGGGAGACCCAGTACTTC.

The gene calls are TRBV4-3 and TRBJ2-1; tentatively, D is TRBD1 (5 bases). This CDR3 comprises 16 residues. Looked up from germline, CDR1 is LGHNA and CDR2 is YSLEER. Trimming took off 0 bases at V and 3 bases at J, with 12 bases between the two ends. CDR3 sequence reads: CASSQDLGAYYNEQFF. The CDR3 region has the DNA TGCGCCAGCAGCCAAGATCTAGGGGCTTACTACAATGAGCAGTTCTTC.

The chain joins TRBV5-1 to TRBJ1-1, with D possibly being TRBD1 (6 bases). V shed 6 bases and J shed 0 bases, with 15 bases lying between them. CDR1 and CDR2 from the germline V gene are SGHRS and YFSETQ. CDR3 length equals 15 residues. CDR3 nucleotides: TGCGCCAGCACCCCGGCGGGGGCCGTGAACACTGAAGCTTTCTTT. The encoded protein is CASTPAGAVNTEAFF.

This clone turned up a few times. V and J are TRBV4-1 and TRBJ1-3; D is perhaps TRBD1 (6 bases). The CDR3 covers 18 residues. Germline V gene lookup returns CDR1 MGHRA and CDR2 YSYEKL. V was pared by 1 base and J by 0 bases, with 16 bases between. The CDR3, as DNA: TGCGCCAGCAGCCAAGTTTACATGGGGGGGCTCTCTGGAAACACCATATATTTT. This gives the protein CASSQVYMGGLSGNTIYF.

This rearrangement joins TRBV28 to TRBJ2-1; D perhaps matches TRBD2 (5 bases). Germline V CDR1 and CDR2: MDHEN, SYDVKM. V shed 6 bases and J shed 0 bases, with 15 bases lying between them. This CDR3 region has 16 residues. The CDR3 sequence: CASRSGVLTSYNEQFF. The DNA of the CDR3 is TGTGCCAGCAGATCCGGGGTGCTTACCTCCTACAATGAGCAGTTCTTC. Combining the CDR3 with reference TRBV28 and TRBJ2-1 gives the whole variable domain DVKVTQSSRYLVKRTGEKVFLECVQDMDHENMFWYRQDPGLGLRLIYFSYDVKMKEKGDIPEGYSVSREKKERFSLILESASTNQTSMYLCASRSGVLTSYNEQFFGPGTRLTVL.

In its sample, this clone was seen a few times. CDR3 sequence (DNA): TGTGCCAGTAGTATTTATCCCTCCGGGACCGGGGAGCTGTTTTTT. Protein sequence: CASSIYPSGTGELFF. The V call is TRBV19, the J call TRBJ2-2; D remains ambiguous. Trimming took 3 bases from V and 5 from J, leaving 13 bases between them. This CDR3 comprises 15 residues. CDR1 is LNHDA, CDR2 SQIVND, per germline (reference sequence). Based on the CDR3 plus reference TRBV19 and TRBJ2-2, the full variable domain is DGGITQSPKYLFRKEGQNVTLSCEQNLNHDAMYWYRQDPGQGLRLIYYSQIVNDFQKGDIAEGYSVSREKKESFPLTVTSAQKNPTAFYLCASSIYPSGTGELFFGEGSRLTVL.

The genes are TRBV7-2 and TRBJ1-3; D is uncertain. The germline CDR1 and CDR2 sequences are SGHTA and FQGNSA. Trimming cost V 2 bases and J 0 bases, with 11 bases left between them. CDR3 size: 16 residues. This CDR3 is CASSLIGPSSGNTIYF. The CDR3 DNA is TGTGCCAGCAGCTTAATTGGGCCGAGCTCTGGAAACACCATATATTTT.

V gene TRBV30 combines with J gene TRBJ1-1, with TRBD1 as a possible D gene (6 bases). CDR1 and CDR2 (germline): GTSNPN, SVGIG (reference sequence). The CDR3 has 12 residues. The ends were cut back, 4 bases at V and 11 bases at J, with 17 bases in the middle. CDR3 in DNA: TGTGCCTGGAAGGACAGCCGGGGAGGGGCTTTCTTT. It encodes CAWKDSRGGAFF.

The gene calls are TRBV6-1 and TRBJ1-5; D is uncertain. V was trimmed by 6 bases and J by 3 bases, leaving 15 bases between them. CDR1 and CDR2 from the germline V gene are MNHNS and SASEGT. The CDR3 sequence is 15 residues long. The CDR3 sequence is CASSENGAINQPQHF. The CDR3 nucleotides read TGTGCCAGCAGCGAAAATGGAGCCATCAATCAGCCCCAGCATTTT.

The chain couples TRBV18 to TRBJ2-7; 7 bases fit TRBD2. The CDR3 contains 15 residues. The V gene's germline CDR1 is KGHSH and CDR2 LQKENI. With 3 bases clipped from V and 4 bases from J, the junction kept 9 bases outside the gene matches. The CDR3 is CASSPGTTVLYEQYF. In DNA form, the CDR3 reads TGTGCCAGCTCACCGGGGACTACCGTCCTTTACGAGCAGTACTTC.

This sequence joins TRBV5-1 and TRBJ2-5; possibly TRBD2 for D (6 bases). Germline V lookup: CDR1 SGHRS, CDR2 YFSETQ. V lost 2 bases, J lost 3 bases, and 8 bases lay in between. CDR3 length: 13 residues. CDR3: CASSFGGEETQYF. DNA for the CDR3: TGCGCCAGCAGCTTCGGGGGAGAAGAGACCCAGTACTTC. Complete variable domain (other parts from reference TRBV5-1 and TRBJ2-5): KAGVTQTPRYLIKTRGQQVTLSCSPISGHRSVSWYQQTPGQGLQFLFEYFSETQRNKGNFPGRFSGRQFSNSRSEMNVSTLELGDSALYLCASSFGGEETQYFGPGTRLLVL.

J is TRBJ2-7 and V is TRBV5-1, with TRBD1 identical over 7 bases. Germline V lookup: CDR1 SGHRS, CDR2 YFSETQ. V lost 4 bases and J lost 5; bases outside the gene matches: 15. This CDR3 is built from 16 residues. The CDR3 here is CASSGGWGQRTDEQYF. The DNA of the CDR3 is TGCGCCAGCAGCGGGGGTTGGGGACAGAGGACGGACGAGCAGTACTTC.

This clone showed up just a few times. The CDR3 DNA reads TGTGCCAGCAGGGGGACAGGGGTAGAGACCCAGTACTTC. Translated: CASRGTGVETQYF. V is TRBV28 and J is TRBJ2-5; 10 bases map to TRBD1. Germline CDR1 is MDHEN and CDR2 is SYDVKM. The CDR3 sequence is 13 residues long. V shed 6 bases, J shed 4 bases, and the junction held 2 bases outside the gene matches.

The genes are TRBV28 and TRBJ2-7; TRBD1 is a possible D gene (6 bases). This CDR3 region has 16 residues. Trimming took 6 bases from V and 4 from J, leaving 22 bases between them. Germline CDR1 and CDR2: MDHEN and SYDVKM. CDR3 amino acids: CASSPGGRGARYEQYF. The CDR3 nucleotides are TGTGCCAGCAGCCCGGGCGGCAGGGGAGCCAGATACGAGCAGTACTTC.

This clone turned up a few times. V gene TRBV30 combines with J gene TRBJ1-1, with TRBD1 matching over 7 bases. The CDR3 has 13 amino acids. V lost 4 bases and J lost 1; bases outside the gene matches: 3. The germline V gene has CDR1 GTSNPN and CDR2 SVGIG (reference sequence). The CDR3 bases are TGTGCCTGGAAGGGACAGTCGAACACTGAAGCTTTCTTT. It yields the protein CAWKGQSNTEAFF.